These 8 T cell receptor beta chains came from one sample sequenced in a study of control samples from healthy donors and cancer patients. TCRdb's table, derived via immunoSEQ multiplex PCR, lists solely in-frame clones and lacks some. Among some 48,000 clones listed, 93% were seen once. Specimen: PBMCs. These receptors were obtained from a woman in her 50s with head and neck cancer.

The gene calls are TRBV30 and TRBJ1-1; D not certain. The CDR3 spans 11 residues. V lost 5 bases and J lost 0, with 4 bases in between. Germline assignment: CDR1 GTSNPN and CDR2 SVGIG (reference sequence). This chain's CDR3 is CAWVLNTEAFF. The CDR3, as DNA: TGTGCCTGGGTCCTGAACACTGAAGCTTTCTTT.

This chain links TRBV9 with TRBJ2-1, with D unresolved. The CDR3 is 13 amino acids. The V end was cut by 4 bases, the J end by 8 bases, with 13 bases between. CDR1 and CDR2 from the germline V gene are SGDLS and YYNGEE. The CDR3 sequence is CASSLALDHEQFF. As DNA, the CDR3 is TGTGCCAGCAGCCTCGCTTTAGATCATGAGCAGTTCTTC.

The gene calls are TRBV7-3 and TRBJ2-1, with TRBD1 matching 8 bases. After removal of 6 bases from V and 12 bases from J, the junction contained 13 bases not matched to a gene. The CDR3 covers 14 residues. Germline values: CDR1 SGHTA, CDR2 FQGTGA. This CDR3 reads CASSPAQGALGQFF. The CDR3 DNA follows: TGTGCCAGCAGTCCCGCCCAGGGGGCGCTCGGGCAGTTCTTC.

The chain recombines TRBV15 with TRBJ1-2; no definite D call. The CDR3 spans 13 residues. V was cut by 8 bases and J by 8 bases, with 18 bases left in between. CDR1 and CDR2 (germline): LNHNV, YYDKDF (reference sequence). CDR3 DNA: TGTGCCACCTCCCGCAGAGCAGCGGAGGGCTACACCTTC. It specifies CATSRRAAEGYTF.

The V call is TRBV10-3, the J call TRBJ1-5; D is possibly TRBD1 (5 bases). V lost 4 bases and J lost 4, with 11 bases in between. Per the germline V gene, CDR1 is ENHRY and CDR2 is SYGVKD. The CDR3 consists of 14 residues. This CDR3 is CAISVGTQNQPQHF. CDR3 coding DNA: TGTGCCATCAGTGTGGGGACCCAGAATCAGCCCCAGCATTTT.

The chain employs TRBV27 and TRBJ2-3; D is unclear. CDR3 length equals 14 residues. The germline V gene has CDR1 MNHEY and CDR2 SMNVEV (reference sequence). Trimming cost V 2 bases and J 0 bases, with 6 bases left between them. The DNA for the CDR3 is TGTGCCAGCAGTTTAAGAGCTAGCACAGATACGCAGTATTTT. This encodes CASSLRASTDTQYF.

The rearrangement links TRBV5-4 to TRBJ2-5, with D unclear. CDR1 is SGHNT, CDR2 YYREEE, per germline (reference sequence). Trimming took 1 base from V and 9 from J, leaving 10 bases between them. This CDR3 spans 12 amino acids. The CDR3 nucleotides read TGTGCCAGCAGCTTGAAAGGAGAACCCCAGTACTTC. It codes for CASSLKGEPQYF.

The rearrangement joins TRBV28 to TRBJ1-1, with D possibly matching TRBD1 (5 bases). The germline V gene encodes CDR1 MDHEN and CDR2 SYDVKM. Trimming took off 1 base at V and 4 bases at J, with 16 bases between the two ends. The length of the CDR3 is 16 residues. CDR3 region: CASSLFGGGTATEAFF. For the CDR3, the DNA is TGTGCCAGCAGTTTATTCGGTGGGGGGACGGCCACTGAAGCTTTCTTT.